The count of the clone carrying this T cell receptor (beta chain) is one. The antigen remains unidentified. Sequencing used immunoSEQ multiplex PCR; TCRdb keeps in-frame clones, though not all of them. The table has nearly 50,000 clones, 65% to 85% seen once; the top ten hold around 9.1%. The record originates from a study of PD-L1 blockade in urothelial cancer. Study overall: About 85% of the roughly 29 patients comprised males who had bladder-origin urothelial cancer. Samples of blood were analyzed 3 weeks (second dose) and 6 weeks after treatment start. Among blood samples, the median T cell count was approximately 140,000.

Study conclusions and caveats: Durable-benefit patients showed greater tumor-associated blood clone expansion at 3 weeks.

Time point meaning: peripheral blood 6 weeks after treatment start. Trimming cost V 0 bases and J 4 bases; bases outside gene matches: 6. The CDR3 extends over 18 amino acids. Per germline, CDR1 SGHKS and CDR2 YYEKEE (reference sequence). The sequence came from a man aged 70 or older with urothelial cancer. The chain combines TRBV5-5 with TRBJ2-5, with 16 nucleotides matching TRBD2. Sequencing used PBMCs, obtained around atezolizumab (anti-PD-L1) treatment. The CDR3 DNA reads as TGTGCCAGCAGCTTGGCCGAGGGACTAGCGGGAGGGCCAGAGACCCAGTACTTC. Amino acids: CASSLAEGLAGGPETQYF.